The clone carrying this T cell receptor beta chain was counted only a few times. The CDR3 loop spans 15 amino acids. Germline loops: CDR1 DFQATT, CDR2 SNEGSKA (reference sequence). V lost 3 bases and J lost 4; bases outside the gene matches: 9. TCRdb analysed the RT-PCR reads with MiXCR anew, one entry per CDR3 protein. The table shows 550,000 to 750,000 distinct CDR3 sequences, with 13% to 15% occurring only once. The sequence came from a female donor in good health, serving as a healthy control. Sequencing input: memory CD4+ T cells from blood. The chain employs TRBV20-1 and TRBJ2-1; 7 nucleotides line up with TRBD2. The CDR3 region has the DNA TGCAGTGCTAGCGAGGCGGGAGCTACGTACAATGAGCAGTTCTTC. This sequence encodes CSASEAGATYNEQFF.